This T cell receptor beta chain was identified in a study of vaccination and CD4 T cells after COVID-19. The germline V gene has CDR1 LNHNV and CDR2 YYDKDF (reference sequence). V was pared by 5 bases and J by 9 bases, with 16 bases of the junction left unmatched. CDR3 length equals 16 residues. The treatment is: approximately 11-day PBMC culture with coronavirus spike peptide pools or control peptides (ViraFEST assay). The Oncomine TCR Beta short-read assay was what sequenced the DNA obtained from cultured CD4+ T cells. MiXCR was run by TCRdb on the PCR reads, yielding one entry per CDR3 protein. The sample has about 17,000 distinct CDR3 sequences, approximately 50% seen once. In regard to this clonotype: The target antigen is unknown.

V and J are TRBV15 and TRBJ2-7, with 10 bases matching TRBD1. Sequencing was performed on CD4+ T cells from blood, cultured in vitro. This TCR was recovered from a human donor who had recovered from COVID-19. CDR3 sequence (DNA): TGTGCCACCAGCGGCCACCGGGACAGGGGTGTTCTCACGCAGTACTTC. This sequence encodes CATSGHRDRGVLTQYF.